These 16 T cell receptor beta chains were sequenced from one sample in a study of radiotherapy plus CTLA-4 blockade in lung cancer. Generated by immunoSEQ multiplex PCR, the TCRdb table keeps only in-frame clones and is missing some. The table has more than 40,000 clones, 75% to 85% seen once. The source material was peripheral blood, sampled from a patient treated with radiotherapy plus ipilimumab. The receptors derive from a human donor with non-small cell lung cancer who had stable disease on radiotherapy plus ipilimumab.

The V call is TRBV30, the J call TRBJ1-1; D is uncertain. Germline V gives CDR1 GTSNPN, CDR2 SVGIG (reference sequence). Trimming took off 2 bases at V and 3 bases at J, with 10 bases between the two ends. The CDR3 contains 13 residues. The CDR3 region has the DNA TGTGCCTGGAGTTGGGAGAGGGACACTGAAGCTTTCTTT. Protein sequence: CAWSWERDTEAFF.

V and J are TRBV9 and TRBJ2-7, with 10 bases lining up with TRBD2. Germline V gene sequence: CDR1 SGDLS, CDR2 YYNGEE. After removal of 0 bases from V and 4 bases from J, the junction contained 1 base not matched to a gene. This CDR3 has 14 residues. The CDR3 reads CASSVDSGRYEQYF. CDR3 sequence (DNA): TGTGCCAGCAGCGTAGATAGCGGGAGGTACGAGCAGTACTTC.

This chain uses TRBV5-6 with TRBJ2-7; the D is unclear. The V gene's germline CDR1 is SGHDT and CDR2 YYEEEE. The CDR3 runs to 15 residues. Trimming pared 0 bases from V and 1 base from J, leaving 11 bases between. As DNA, the CDR3 is TGTGCCAGCAGCTTGGTAGGCCAGGCATCCTACGAGCAGTACTTC. It encodes CASSLVGQASYEQYF.

The rearrangement joins TRBV7-9 to TRBJ2-5; D might be TRBD2 (7 bases). The CDR3 loop spans 15 amino acids. Looked up from germline, CDR1 is SEHNR and CDR2 is FQNEAQ (reference sequence). The V gene lost 4 bases and the J gene lost 5 bases, with 17 bases spanning the gap. The DNA of the CDR3 is TGTGCCAGCAGCTCCCCCCGCGGGGGCTGGGAGACCCAGTACTTC. It specifies CASSSPRGGWETQYF.

The rearrangement joins TRBV4-3 to TRBJ2-3; D is undetermined. This CDR3 has 15 residues. Deletions cut 2 bases from V and 5 bases from J, with 14 bases between. Germline V CDR1 and CDR2: LGHNA, YSLEER. The CDR3 sequence is CASSQRLNSQDTQYF. CDR3 sequence (DNA): TGCGCCAGCAGCCAAAGGTTGAATAGCCAAGATACGCAGTATTTT.

The chain links TRBV5-1 to TRBJ1-5; 9 bases are shared with TRBD1. With 3 bases clipped from V and 5 bases from J, the junction kept 12 bases outside the gene matches. The germline V gene encodes CDR1 SGHRS and CDR2 YFSETQ. The CDR3 totals 17 residues. The CDR3 DNA follows: TGCGCCAGCAGCTCGGACAGGGGCTCTCATGACGATCAGCCCCAGCATTTT. Protein product: CASSSDRGSHDDQPQHF.

The chain is built from TRBV19 and TRBJ2-5; TRBD2 matches 7 bases. The junction had 12 bases not matched to a gene; V was cut back by 10 bases and J by 4 bases. The CDR3 is 14 residues long. Per the germline V gene, CDR1 is LNHDA and CDR2 is SQIVND (reference sequence). CDR3 nucleotide sequence: TGTGCCACCGCGCGAAGCGGGGTCCCAGAGACCCAGTACTTC. Protein: CATARSGVPETQYF. Variable domain in full (rest from reference TRBV19 and TRBJ2-5): DGGITQSPKYLFRKEGQNVTLSCEQNLNHDAMYWYRQDPGQGLRLIYYSQIVNDFQKGDIAEGYSVSREKKESFPLTVTSAQKNPTAFYLCATARSGVPETQYFGPGTRLLVL.

V and J are TRBV28 and TRBJ1-5, with D perhaps matching TRBD1 (6 bases). This CDR3 is 14 amino acids long. Germline V CDR1 and CDR2: MDHEN, SYDVKM. The ends were cut back, 10 bases at V and 5 bases at J, with 18 bases in the middle. This CDR3 is CATYGQLDYQPQHF. In nucleotides, the CDR3 is TGTGCCACCTACGGACAGCTGGACTATCAGCCCCAGCATTTT.

The chain uses TRBV19 and TRBJ2-5; 7 bases fit TRBD1. The CDR3 length is 13 residues. V lost 5 bases and J lost 3; bases outside the gene matches: 3. From germline, CDR1 is LNHDA and CDR2 SQIVND (reference sequence). CDR3 nucleotides: TGTGCCAGTAGTGGAACAGGGGAAGAGACCCAGTACTTC. Protein product: CASSGTGEETQYF.

The rearrangement uses TRBV6-5 and TRBJ2-5; 7 nucleotides align to TRBD1. There are 14 residues in the CDR3. CDR1 is MNHEY, CDR2 SVGAGI, per germline. V shed 2 bases, J shed 2 bases, and the junction held 2 bases outside the gene matches. CDR3 in amino acids: CASSYTDRQETQYF. The CDR3 coding sequence is TGTGCCAGCAGTTACACGGACAGGCAAGAGACCCAGTACTTC.

The V call is TRBV30, the J call TRBJ2-5; 8 nucleotides agree with TRBD2. The CDR3 covers 13 residues. The V and J ends lost 2 bases and 7 bases, in that order; junction bases with no gene match: 6. Germline V gene data show CDR1 as GTSNPN and CDR2 as SVGIG (reference sequence). The CDR3 DNA reads as TGTGCCTGGAGTCCAGCGGGAGCGATGACCCAGTACTTC. This sequence encodes CAWSPAGAMTQYF. Full variable domain (missing parts from reference TRBV30 and TRBJ2-5): SQTIHQWPATLVQPVGSPLSLECTVEGTSNPNLYWYRQAAGRGLQLLFYSVGIGQISSEVPQNLSASRPQDRQFILSSKKLLLSDSGFYLCAWSPAGAMTQYFGPGTRLLVL.

The chain recombines TRBV11-2 with TRBJ2-7; 10 bases align to TRBD1. Trimming cost V 3 bases and J 4 bases; bases outside gene matches: 6. CDR1 and CDR2 from the germline V gene are SGHAT and FQNNGV. The CDR3 loop spans 15 amino acids. CDR3 DNA: TGTGCCAGCAGCTTTGCGACAGGGGGCAGATACGAGCAGTACTTC. Its protein product is CASSFATGGRYEQYF.

This chain links TRBV2 with TRBJ2-6; D possibly corresponds to TRBD1 (7 bases). This CDR3 spans 12 amino acids. The ends were cut back, 2 bases at V and 12 bases at J, with 8 bases in the middle. CDR1 and CDR2 (germline): SNHLY, FYNNEI. Written as DNA, the CDR3 is TGTGCCAGCAGTGAACAGGGGGGCGTCCTGACTTTC. Protein: CASSEQGGVLTF.

The V and J genes are TRBV25-1 and TRBJ2-2; 7 bases fit TRBD1. Germline CDR1 and CDR2: MGHDK and SYGVNS. J was trimmed by 1 base and V by 3 bases; bases with no gene match: 2. CDR3 length: 15 amino acids. The CDR3 is CASSDRTGNTGELFF. The CDR3 nucleotides are TGTGCCAGCAGTGATCGGACAGGGAACACCGGGGAGCTGTTTTTT.

The chain uses TRBV10-1 and TRBJ2-1; weak D call: TRBD1 (5 bases). CDR3 length: 16 amino acids. Germline assignment: CDR1 WNHNN and CDR2 SYGVQD (reference sequence). Trimming removed 2 bases at V and 6 bases at J, with 17 bases between. The CDR3 nucleotides are TGCGCCAGCAGTGAGAAGGGGCAGGAGAGACCCAATGAGCAGTTCTTC. This sequence encodes CASSEKGQERPNEQFF.

The chain carries TRBV18 and TRBJ1-1; 10 bases are shared with TRBD1. J gave up 1 base and V 4 bases, and 21 bases lay outside the gene matches. Germline V gene sequence: CDR1 KGHSH, CDR2 LQKENI. This CDR3 comprises 21 residues. The CDR3 region is CASSRSGTGVWDTVPNTEAFF. DNA of the CDR3: TGTGCCAGCTCACGGTCCGGGACAGGGGTCTGGGATACGGTCCCGAACACTGAAGCTTTCTTT. The whole variable domain, remainder taken from reference TRBV18 and TRBJ1-1, is NAGVMQNPRHLVRRRGQEARLRCSPMKGHSHVYWYRQLPEEGLKFMVYLQKENIIDESGMPKERFSAEFPKEGPSILRIQQVVRGDSAAYFCASSRSGTGVWDTVPNTEAFFGQGTRLTVV.